The 5 T cell receptor beta chains below all came from one sample that was sequenced in a study of cytomegalovirus exposure and HLA in healthy donors. The PCR contained 60 Vbeta and 13 Jbeta primers. Profiling relied on immunoSEQ multiplex PCR, and the TCRdb table lists in-frame clones only, not all of them. In the table there are 300,000 or so clones, almost 85% of which are singletons. The sample comprised PBMCs. These receptor sequences come from a woman aged 35 to 49 in good health and CMV-seropositive.

The rearrangement uses TRBV30 and TRBJ2-7; the D gene is possibly TRBD2 (5 bases). This CDR3 is 14 amino acids long. The V end lost 2 bases, the J end lost 0 bases, and 11 bases lay between the germline ends. CDR1 is GTSNPN and CDR2 is SVGIG in the germline V gene (reference sequence). The CDR3 nucleotides read TGTGCCTGGAGTTTCAGCGGTTCCTCCTACGAGCAGTACTTC. Encoded protein: CAWSFSGSSYEQYF.

The chain employs TRBV5-1 and TRBJ2-5, with TRBD1 matching over 9 bases. The J call is in doubt because the DNA end fits TRBJ2-7 better. The germline CDR1 and CDR2 sequences are SGHRS and YFSETQ. CDR3 length: 15 residues. CDR3 coding DNA: TGCGCCAGCAGCCAGGGGGACAGGGAAACCTACGAGCAGTACTTC. As protein: CASSQGDRETYEQYF.

This chain connects TRBV28 to TRBJ1-3, with a tentative D call TRBD1 (6 bases). The germline gives CDR1 MDHEN, CDR2 SYDVKM. CDR3 length: 15 residues. Trimming removed 3 bases at V and 2 bases at J, with 11 bases between. The CDR3 loop is CASSLPRTAGNTIYF. CDR3 DNA: TGTGCCAGCAGTTTGCCTAGGACAGCTGGAAACACCATATATTTT. The whole variable domain, remainder taken from reference TRBV28 and TRBJ1-3, is DVKVTQSSRYLVKRTGEKVFLECVQDMDHENMFWYRQDPGLGLRLIYFSYDVKMKEKGDIPEGYSVSREKKERFSLILESASTNQTSMYLCASSLPRTAGNTIYFGEGSWLTVV.

This clone has more than one count but fewer than ten. The V gene is TRBV30, the J gene TRBJ2-7; D uncertain. CDR1 and CDR2 from the germline V gene are GTSNPN and SVGIG (reference sequence). There are 10 residues in the CDR3. DNA of the CDR3: TGTGCGGCAGACCGGGTTCAGCAGTACTTC. Translation: CAADRVQQYF.

This clone was seen a single time. This chain links TRBV6-5 with TRBJ2-7, with a weak D call TRBD2 (6 bases). Trimming left V 4 bases short and J 2 bases short, with 12 bases between. CDR3 size: 14 residues. The germline CDR1 and CDR2 sequences are MNHEY and SVGAGI. The CDR3 region has the DNA TGTGCCAGCAGTTCCCCGACTAGTCCCTACGAGCAGTACTTC. Its protein is CASSSPTSPYEQYF.